Listed here are 27 T cell receptor beta chains from one sample, sequenced in a study of T cell responses to AZD1222 COVID-19 vaccine. Using immunoSEQ multiplex PCR, the repertoire was profiled, and TCRdb retains in-frame clones only, with some absent. The sample contains 150,000 or so clones, 80% to 95% of which appear only once. The input for sequencing was peripheral blood, taken on day 0 of MenACWY control vaccination. Receptor source: an adult in good health.

CDR3 coding DNA: TGTGCCAGCAGCTTGGGACTGTCCTCTGGAAACACCATATATTTT. Translating gives CASSLGLSSGNTIYF. The rearrangement uses TRBV7-2 and TRBJ1-3; weak D call: TRBD1 (5 bases). Per the germline V gene, CDR1 is SGHTA and CDR2 is FQGNSA. V was pared by 3 bases and J by 0 bases, with 9 bases between. The CDR3 is 15 amino acids.

The chain uses TRBV7-2 and TRBJ2-5, with TRBD2 matching 16 bases. CDR1 is SGHTA and CDR2 is FQGNSA in the germline V gene. J lost 6 bases, V lost 3 bases, and 4 bases had no gene match. The CDR3 spans 16 residues. CDR3 DNA: TGTGCCAGCAGCTTGGGACTAGCGGGGGGGGAAAAGACCCAGTACTTC. Residues: CASSLGLAGGEKTQYF.

The rearrangement joins TRBV10-1 to TRBJ1-2; the D is unclear. V lost 4 bases to trimming and J lost 2 bases, with 5 bases between them. Germline CDR1 and CDR2: WNHNN and SYGVQD (reference sequence). The CDR3 extends over 12 amino acids. Here the CDR3 reads CASSGQNYGYTF. The CDR3 DNA follows: TGCGCCAGCAGTGGGCAAAACTATGGCTACACCTTC.

The chain carries TRBV7-3 and TRBJ1-3; maybe TRBD1 (5 bases). Germline V lookup: CDR1 SGHTA, CDR2 FQGTGA. Trimming pared 5 bases from V and 4 bases from J, leaving 9 bases between. The CDR3 is made up of 13 amino acids. The CDR3 sequence: CASSLRGGNTIYF. CDR3 in DNA: TGTGCCAGCAGCCTACGGGGGGGAAACACCATATATTTT.

The chain uses TRBV6-5 and TRBJ1-1, with D perhaps TRBD1 (5 bases). Trimming left V 1 base short and J 1 base short, with 13 bases between. Germline V CDR1 and CDR2: MNHEY, SVGAGI. The length of the CDR3 is 16 residues. The CDR3 here is CASSYLLGLPNTEAFF. The CDR3 coding sequence is TGTGCCAGCAGTTACTTGCTGGGACTCCCGAACACTGAAGCTTTCTTT.

V is TRBV30 and J is TRBJ1-1; tentatively, D is TRBD1 (6 bases). Trimming took off 0 bases at V and 5 bases at J, with 13 bases between the two ends. This CDR3 has 14 residues. In germline, CDR1 is GTSNPN, CDR2 SVGIG (reference sequence). The CDR3 protein is CAWSVRGARTEAFF. The CDR3 coding sequence is TGTGCCTGGAGTGTACGGGGGGCTAGGACTGAAGCTTTCTTT.

V gene TRBV3-1 (or the pseudogene TRBV3-2) combines with J gene TRBJ2-1; TRBD2 might be the D (5 bases). Germline V CDR1 and CDR2: LGHDT, YNNKEL (reference sequence). V was clipped by 1 base and J by 3 bases, with 13 bases between them. This CDR3 region has 16 residues. CDR3 bases: TGTGCCAGCAGCCAAGTAAGCGGACCACTCTACAATGAGCAGTTCTTC. It encodes CASSQVSGPLYNEQFF.

The chain recombines TRBV6-5 with TRBJ1-4, with D perhaps TRBD1 (5 bases). CDR3 length: 15 residues. Trimming left V 6 bases short and J 8 bases short, with 19 bases between. Germline CDR1 is MNHEY and CDR2 is SVGAGI. The CDR3 sequence: CASRYDNRPGEKLFF. CDR3 coding DNA: TGTGCCAGCAGATACGACAACAGGCCCGGCGAAAAACTGTTTTTT.

This clone was observed once. The junction differs from germline at one of its ends, possibly a read error. DNA for the CDR3: TGTGCCAGCAGCTTGAGGCTAGCGAAGACCGGGGAGCTGTTTTTT. Its translation is CASSLRLAKTGELFF. V and J are TRBV7-2 and TRBJ2-2, with TRBD2 as a possible D gene (6 bases). The CDR3 sequence is 15 residues long. Germline assignment: CDR1 SGHTA and CDR2 FQGNSA.

The chain combines TRBV27 with TRBJ1-3, with D unresolved. Trimming left V 3 bases short and J 3 bases short, with 9 bases between. Per germline, CDR1 MNHEY and CDR2 SMNVEV (reference sequence). The length of the CDR3 is 14 residues. The CDR3 DNA is TGTGCCAGCAGTTTTAACCCAGATGGAAACACCATATATTTT. Its translation: CASSFNPDGNTIYF.

The chain has TRBV2 and TRBJ2-2; 9 nucleotides align to TRBD1. The germline V gene has CDR1 SNHLY and CDR2 FYNNEI. V lost 2 bases to trimming and J lost 5 bases; unmatched junction nucleotides: 6. The CDR3 runs to 16 residues. CDR3 sequence reads: CASSEFRDRVTGELFF. The CDR3 bases are TGTGCCAGCAGTGAATTTAGGGACAGGGTTACCGGGGAGCTGTTTTTT.

The CDR3 protein is CASRGGGPGYTF. The CDR3 DNA reads TGTGCCAGCAGAGGCGGGGGTCCTGGCTACACCTTC. This rearrangement joins TRBV7-9 to TRBJ1-2; perhaps TRBD1 as D (5 bases). This CDR3 is built from 12 residues. Looked up from germline, CDR1 is SEHNR and CDR2 is FQNEAQ (reference sequence). V was cut by 6 bases and J by 7 bases, with 12 bases left in between.

The V and J genes are TRBV5-1 and TRBJ2-5; tentative D call: TRBD1 (5 bases). In germline, CDR1 is SGHRS, CDR2 YFSETQ. This CDR3 has 14 residues. V lost 4 bases to trimming and J lost 1 base, with 11 bases between them. Written as DNA, the CDR3 is TGCGCCAGCAGCATCAGGGATACCCAAGAGACCCAGTACTTC. This translates into CASSIRDTQETQYF.

The V call is TRBV6-5, the J call TRBJ1-2; no firm D call. V lost 7 bases and J lost 6, with 15 bases in between. From germline, CDR1 is MNHEY and CDR2 SVGAGI. The CDR3 sequence is 13 residues long. The CDR3 bases are TGTGCCAGCACCTCCCACCTGTGGGATGGCTACACCTTC. Its protein product is CASTSHLWDGYTF.

V and J are TRBV28 and TRBJ1-4, with 8 bases matching TRBD1. CDR1 is MDHEN and CDR2 is SYDVKM in the germline V gene. Unmatched junction bases numbered 7, after V lost 6 bases and J lost 4 bases. CDR3 length: 15 amino acids. The CDR3 region has the DNA TGTGCCAGCAGCCTCGACAGGGGAGTTAATGAAAAACTGTTTTTT. Residues: CASSLDRGVNEKLFF.

This clone was seen a few times. The J gene is TRBJ1-1, the V gene TRBV2, with D uncertain. The V and J ends lost 5 bases and 8 bases respectively, with 15 bases between them. The CDR3 runs to 13 residues. Germline CDR1 is SNHLY and CDR2 is FYNNEI. The CDR3: CASSFEVANEAFF. For the CDR3, the DNA is TGTGCCAGCAGTTTCGAGGTCGCAAACGAAGCTTTCTTT.

The chain recombines TRBV5-4 with TRBJ2-1; 10 bases fit TRBD2. The ends lost 4 bases at V and 8 bases at J; junction bases unmatched: 12. CDR1 and CDR2 from the germline V gene are SGHNT and YYREEE (reference sequence). The CDR3 sequence is 16 residues long. This chain's CDR3 is CASSPSSGRIADEQFF. The CDR3 nucleotides are TGTGCCAGCAGCCCGTCTAGCGGGAGAATCGCCGATGAGCAGTTCTTC.

The chain has TRBV28 and TRBJ1-1; D uncertain. V lost 6 bases to trimming and J lost 7 bases, with 15 bases between them. Germline values: CDR1 MDHEN, CDR2 SYDVKM. CDR3 length: 13 amino acids. The CDR3 DNA reads as TGTGCCAGCAGCGATATCCGACTAGGTGAAGCTTTCTTT. Encoded protein: CASSDIRLGEAFF.

This chain joins TRBV25-1 and TRBJ2-5; 7 bases are shared with TRBD2. Losses at the gene ends were 1 base for V and 5 bases for J; bases not matched to a gene: 7. The V gene's germline CDR1 is MGHDK and CDR2 SYGVNS. The CDR3 is made up of 15 amino acids. The CDR3 protein is CASSEFVGGPETQYF. CDR3 in DNA: TGTGCCAGCAGTGAATTCGTGGGAGGGCCCGAGACCCAGTACTTC.

This clone was detected only once. The CDR3 protein is CATTTDNYGYTF. CDR3 nucleotides: TGTGCCACCACGACGGACAACTATGGCTACACCTTC. The chain uses TRBV7-9 and TRBJ1-2; D call uncertain. This CDR3 contains 12 residues. Per germline, CDR1 SEHNR and CDR2 FQNEAQ (reference sequence). V shed 10 bases and J shed 2 bases, with 11 bases lying between them. Full variable domain (remainder filled in from reference TRBV7-9 and TRBJ1-2): DTGVSQNPRHKITKRGQNVTFRCDPISEHNRLYWYRQTLGQGPEFLTYFQNEAQLEKSRLLSDRFSAERPKGSFSTLEIQRTEQGDSAMYLCATTTDNYGYTFGSGTRLTVV.

The V call is TRBV27, the J call TRBJ1-6; TRBD1 agrees at 8 bases. Per the germline V gene, CDR1 is MNHEY and CDR2 is SMNVEV (reference sequence). The CDR3 is 15 residues long. Losses at the gene ends were 5 bases for V and 7 bases for J; bases not matched to a gene: 7. This CDR3 is CASSPGDRKNSPLHF. The CDR3 DNA is TGTGCCAGCAGTCCGGGGGACAGGAAAAATTCACCCCTCCACTTT.

The CDR3, as DNA: TGTGCCAGCAAGGGACTCCCCAGATATGGCTACACCTTC. It specifies CASKGLPRYGYTF. The rearrangement links TRBV27 to TRBJ1-2; maybe TRBD1 (5 bases). Between the trimmed V and J ends, which lost 7 bases and 5 bases, there was a span of 14 bases. The length of the CDR3 is 13 residues. Germline values: CDR1 MNHEY, CDR2 SMNVEV (reference sequence).

This clone has only a few counts. The V and J genes are TRBV6-1 and TRBJ1-2; TRBD1 is a possible D gene (5 bases). Trimming removed 2 bases at V and 7 bases at J, with 11 bases between. The length of the CDR3 is 13 residues. Germline lookup yields CDR1 MNHNS and CDR2 SASEGT. The CDR3 nucleotides read TGTGCCAGCAGTGAAATGGGGCTGTCTGGCTACACCTTC. Its translation: CASSEMGLSGYTF.

The CDR3 sequence: CASSQDLRNNQPQHF. CDR3 nucleotide sequence: TGTGCCAGCAGCCAAGACCTCAGGAACAATCAGCCCCAGCATTTT. The gene calls are TRBV3-1 (or the pseudogene TRBV3-2) and TRBJ1-5; D is uncertain. Germline lookup yields CDR1 LGHDT and CDR2 YNNKEL (reference sequence). Trimming cost V 0 bases and J 3 bases, with 9 bases left between them. The CDR3 runs to 15 residues.

The V and J genes are TRBV18 and TRBJ2-1; 9 positions agree with TRBD2. This CDR3 contains 16 residues. Looked up from germline, CDR1 is KGHSH and CDR2 is LQKENI. Losses at the gene ends were 5 bases for V and 5 bases for J; bases not matched to a gene: 10. The CDR3 loop reads CASSSKTSGGHNEQFF. In DNA, the CDR3 is TGTGCCAGCTCATCAAAGACTAGCGGAGGCCACAATGAGCAGTTCTTC.

This chain uses TRBV5-1 with TRBJ2-1; 11 positions agree with TRBD2. The germline CDR1 and CDR2 sequences are SGHRS and YFSETQ. This CDR3 has 17 residues. J lost 8 bases, V lost 4 bases, and 14 bases had no gene match. CDR3 nucleotide sequence: TGCGCCAGCAGCCGTAGCGGGGGGGCCTTCGGGAGCCATGAGCAGTTCTTC. The encoded protein is CASSRSGGAFGSHEQFF.

V usage is TRBV4-3 and J usage is TRBJ1-2; TRBD1 agrees at 7 bases. The CDR3 extends over 15 amino acids. J lost 4 bases, V lost 0 bases, and 5 bases had no gene match. CDR1 and CDR2 from the germline V gene are LGHNA and YSLEER. DNA for the CDR3: TGCGCCAGCAGCCAAGAAGGGGGCAGGGGCTATGGCTACACCTTC. Amino acids: CASSQEGGRGYGYTF.